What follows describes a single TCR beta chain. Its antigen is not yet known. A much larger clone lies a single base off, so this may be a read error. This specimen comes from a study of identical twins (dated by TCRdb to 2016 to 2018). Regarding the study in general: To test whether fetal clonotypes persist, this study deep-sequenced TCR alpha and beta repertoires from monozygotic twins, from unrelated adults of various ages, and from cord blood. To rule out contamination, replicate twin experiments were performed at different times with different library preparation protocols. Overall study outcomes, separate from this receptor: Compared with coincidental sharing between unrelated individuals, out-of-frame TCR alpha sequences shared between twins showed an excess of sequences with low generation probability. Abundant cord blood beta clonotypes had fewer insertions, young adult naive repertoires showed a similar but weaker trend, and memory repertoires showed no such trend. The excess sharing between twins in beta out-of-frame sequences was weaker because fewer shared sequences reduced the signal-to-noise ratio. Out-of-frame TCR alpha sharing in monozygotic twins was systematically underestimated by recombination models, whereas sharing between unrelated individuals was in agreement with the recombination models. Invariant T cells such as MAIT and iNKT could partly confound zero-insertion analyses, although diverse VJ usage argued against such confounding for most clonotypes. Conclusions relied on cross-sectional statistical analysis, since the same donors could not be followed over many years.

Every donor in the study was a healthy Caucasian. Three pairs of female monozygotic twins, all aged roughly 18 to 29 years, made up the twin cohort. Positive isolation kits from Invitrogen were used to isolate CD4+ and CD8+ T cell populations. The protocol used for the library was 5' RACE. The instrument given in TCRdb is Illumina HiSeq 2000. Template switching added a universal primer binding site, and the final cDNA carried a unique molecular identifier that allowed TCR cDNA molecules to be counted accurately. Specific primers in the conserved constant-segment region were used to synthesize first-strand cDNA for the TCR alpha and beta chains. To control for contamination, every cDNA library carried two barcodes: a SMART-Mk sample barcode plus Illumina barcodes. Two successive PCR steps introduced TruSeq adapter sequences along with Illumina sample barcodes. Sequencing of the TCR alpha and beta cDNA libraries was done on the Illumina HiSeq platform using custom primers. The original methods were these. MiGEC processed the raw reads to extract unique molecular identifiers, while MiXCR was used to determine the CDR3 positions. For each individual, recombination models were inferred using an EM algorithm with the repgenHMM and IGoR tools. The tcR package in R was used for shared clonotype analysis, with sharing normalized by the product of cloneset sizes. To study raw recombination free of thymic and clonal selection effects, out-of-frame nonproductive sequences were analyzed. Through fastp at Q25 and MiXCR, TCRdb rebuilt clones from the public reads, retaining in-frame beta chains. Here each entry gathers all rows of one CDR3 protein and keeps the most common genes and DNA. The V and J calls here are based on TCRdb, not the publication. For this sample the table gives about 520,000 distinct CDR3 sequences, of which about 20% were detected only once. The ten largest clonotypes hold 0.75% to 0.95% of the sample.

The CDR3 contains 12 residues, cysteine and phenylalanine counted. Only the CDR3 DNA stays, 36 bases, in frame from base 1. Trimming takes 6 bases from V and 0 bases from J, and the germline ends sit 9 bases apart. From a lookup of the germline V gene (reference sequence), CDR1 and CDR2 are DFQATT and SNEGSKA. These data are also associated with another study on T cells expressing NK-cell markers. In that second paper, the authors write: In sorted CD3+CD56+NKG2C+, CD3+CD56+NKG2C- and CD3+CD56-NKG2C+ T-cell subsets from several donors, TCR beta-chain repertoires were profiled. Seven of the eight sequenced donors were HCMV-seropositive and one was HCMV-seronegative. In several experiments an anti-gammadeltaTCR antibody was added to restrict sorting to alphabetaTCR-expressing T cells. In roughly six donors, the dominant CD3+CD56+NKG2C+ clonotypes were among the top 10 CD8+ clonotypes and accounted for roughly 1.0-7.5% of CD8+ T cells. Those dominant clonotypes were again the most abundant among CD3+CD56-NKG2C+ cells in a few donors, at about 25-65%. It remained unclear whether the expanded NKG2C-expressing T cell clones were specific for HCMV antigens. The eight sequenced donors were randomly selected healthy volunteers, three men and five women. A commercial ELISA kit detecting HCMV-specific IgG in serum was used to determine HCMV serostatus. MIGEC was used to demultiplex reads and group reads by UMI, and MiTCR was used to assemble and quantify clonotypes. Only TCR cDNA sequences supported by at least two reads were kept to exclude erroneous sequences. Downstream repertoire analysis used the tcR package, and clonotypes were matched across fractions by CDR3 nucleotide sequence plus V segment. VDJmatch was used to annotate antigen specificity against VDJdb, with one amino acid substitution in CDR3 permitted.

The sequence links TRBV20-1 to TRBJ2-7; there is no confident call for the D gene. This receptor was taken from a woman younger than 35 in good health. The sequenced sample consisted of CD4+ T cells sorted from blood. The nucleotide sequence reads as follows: TGCAGTGCCCCTGACAACTCCTACGAGCAGTACTTC. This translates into CSAPDNSYEQYF.